What follows are 9 T cell receptor beta chains derived from one specimen sequenced in a study of shared clonotypes between healthy human individuals. Some clones are missing from TCRdb's copy, which holds only in-frame ones; the method was immunoSEQ multiplex PCR. The table includes about 670,000 clones, 72% detected once. Sequenced material: memory CD4+ T cells sorted from blood. Indicated subset: CD45RA-negative fraction. The receptors here all came from a young woman in good health.

The rearrangement uses TRBV6-6 and TRBJ2-5; the D gene could be TRBD1 or TRBD2 (7 bases each). From germline, CDR1 is MNHNY and CDR2 SVGAGI (reference sequence). The CDR3 is 15 amino acids. The V and J ends lost 7 bases and 2 bases respectively, with 17 bases between them. The CDR3 is CASIDRQGGQETQYF. The CDR3, as DNA: TGTGCCAGCATAGACCGGCAGGGGGGGCAAGAGACCCAGTACTTC.

Only one count was recorded for this clone. The gene calls are TRBV4-1 and TRBJ2-7; 9 nucleotides match TRBD2. The V gene end was trimmed by 4 bases and the J gene end by 2 bases; junction bases not matched to a gene: 15. The CDR3 runs to 18 residues. The germline CDR1 and CDR2 sequences are MGHRA and YSYEKL. In DNA form, the CDR3 reads TGCGCCAGCAGCCCAACAACCCTAACTAGCGGGCTCCCCTACGAGCAGTACTTC. This gives the protein CASSPTTLTSGLPYEQYF.

This clone was seen more than once but under ten times. A much larger clonotype is one base distant, so this may be a read error. This sample also contains other DNA sequences that code for the same CDR3. The chain recombines TRBV5-1 with TRBJ2-1; D not certain. The ends were cut back, 0 bases at V and 3 bases at J, with 10 bases in the middle. CDR3 length: 15 residues. The germline gives CDR1 SGHRS, CDR2 YFSETQ. CDR3 DNA sequence: TGCGCCAGCAGCTTGGACTCCTCCCTCTACAATGAGCAGTTCTTC. This codes for CASSLDSSLYNEQFF. The whole variable domain, filled in from reference TRBV5-1 and TRBJ2-1, reads KAGVTQTPRYLIKTRGQQVTLSCSPISGHRSVSWYQQTPGQGLQFLFEYFSETQRNKGNFPGRFSGRQFSNSRSEMNVSTLELGDSALYLCASSLDSSLYNEQFFGPGTRLTVL.

This clone appeared once. The gene calls are TRBV9 and TRBJ2-5, with 8 bases matching TRBD1. Germline assignment: CDR1 SGDLS and CDR2 YYNGEE. The CDR3 is 16 residues long. The V gene end was trimmed by 0 bases and the J gene end by 5 bases; junction bases not matched to a gene: 9. CDR3 in amino acids: CASSVEGRGRGETQYF. CDR3 bases: TGTGCCAGCAGCGTAGAGGGCAGGGGGCGTGGGGAGACCCAGTACTTC.

The rearrangement joins TRBV5-1 to TRBJ2-1; TRBD1 aligns across 8 bases. The CDR3 has 14 residues. In germline, CDR1 is SGHRS, CDR2 YFSETQ. V gave up 0 bases and J gave up 6 bases; unmatched junction bases: 2. The CDR3 DNA follows: TGCGCCAGCAGCTTGGATGGGACAGGCAATGAGCAGTTCTTC. Encoded protein: CASSLDGTGNEQFF.

The chain is built from TRBV7-9 and TRBJ1-4; 7 nucleotides line up with TRBD1. The V gene end was trimmed by 7 bases and the J gene end by 8 bases; junction bases not matched to a gene: 7. This CDR3 has 13 amino acids. Germline CDR1 and CDR2: SEHNR and FQNEAQ (reference sequence). CDR3 residues: CASIQTGTEKLFF. The CDR3 DNA is TGTGCCAGCATCCAGACAGGGACGGAAAAACTGTTTTTT.

The chain links TRBV6-6 to TRBJ2-3; no firm D call. Germline CDR1 is MNHNY and CDR2 is SVGAGI (reference sequence). CDR3 size: 14 residues. The germline V and J ends were trimmed by 2 bases and 2 bases, with 8 bases remaining between them. The CDR3 reads CASSYSRDTDTQYF. As DNA, the CDR3 is TGTGCCAGCAGTTACAGTCGCGACACAGATACGCAGTATTTT.

This clone showed up just once. The rearrangement uses TRBV5-8 and TRBJ2-5; 7 bases fit TRBD1. Trimming removed 5 bases from V and 0 bases from J; junction bases left unmatched: 4. Germline CDR1 reads SGHTS; CDR2 reads YDEGEE. This CDR3 has 14 amino acids. CDR3 loop: CASSSGTDQETQYF. The CDR3 DNA is TGTGCCAGCAGTTCCGGGACAGACCAAGAGACCCAGTACTTC.

The chain has TRBV14 and TRBJ2-5; D is perhaps TRBD1 or TRBD2 (5 bases each). Between the trimmed V and J ends, which lost 5 bases and 4 bases, there was a span of 17 bases. The germline CDR1 and CDR2 sequences are SGHDN and FVKESK. This CDR3 is 15 amino acids long. DNA for the CDR3: TGTGCCAGCAGCTACCTGTCCAGGGAGAGAGAGACCCAGTACTTC. Protein: CASSYLSRERETQYF.